The 17 T cell receptor beta chains reported below all come from one sample, sequenced in a study of T cell clonality in common variable immunodeficiency. Sequencing used immunoSEQ multiplex PCR; TCRdb keeps in-frame clones, though not all of them. The profile covers 30,000 to 40,000 clones, none occurring a single time. Sequenced: peripheral blood mononuclear cells. These TCRs come from a person between 18 and 69 years old in good health.

This clone was seen at least ten times. The read terminates 3 residues ahead of where the CDR3 ends, so the germline J gene completes it. The chain joins TRBV20-1 to TRBJ1-2, with D unresolved. The V and J ends lost 2 bases and 3 bases respectively, with 10 bases between them. The CDR3 is 13 residues long. The germline CDR1 and CDR2 sequences are DFQATT and SNEGSKA (reference sequence). Partial CDR3 DNA: TGCAGTGCTAGAATCGGTAGGGACTATGGC. Protein: CSARIGRDYG. The full CDR3 protein reads CSARIGRDYGYTF.

This clone was found many times. The read gets to within 3 residues of the CDR3 end, and the germline J gene fills in the rest. The V and J genes are TRBV20-1 and TRBJ2-3, with 8 bases lining up with TRBD2. The CDR3 contains 15 residues. Germline assignment: CDR1 DFQATT and CDR2 SNEGSKA (reference sequence). The CDR3 is CSARETSGDPETQYF. The DNA read from the CDR3 is TGCAGTGCTAGAGAAACTAGCGGAGACCCCGAGACG.

With respect to this clone: The CDR3 end lies 3 residues beyond the end of the read and is filled in from the germline J gene. This chain connects TRBV18 to TRBJ1-2, with a weak D call TRBD1 (5 bases). Germline CDR1 KGHSH, CDR2 LQKENI. This CDR3 has 15 residues. CDR3 in amino acids: CASSPRGQQKETYTF. The CDR3 bases that were read are TGTGCCAGCTCACCACGGGGCCAGCAGAAAGAGACC.

In the case of this clone: The read ends 3 residues shy of where the CDR3 ends; the end is completed using the germline J gene. The V and J genes are TRBV6-1 and TRBJ2-2, with a tentative D call TRBD1 (5 bases). Germline V CDR1 and CDR2: MNHNS, SASEGT. CDR3 length equals 13 residues. This chain's CDR3 is CASSEPGANVLFF. The covered CDR3 bases are TGTGCCAGCAGTGAACCTGGGGCCAACGTG.

This clone was seen ten or more times. Read data end 3 residues before the CDR3 end; the end is taken from the germline J gene. The V and J genes are TRBV6-4 and TRBJ2-2, with 7 bases fitting TRBD1. CDR1 and CDR2 from the germline V gene are MRHNA and SNTAGT. The CDR3 sequence is 15 residues long. V dropped 4 bases and J dropped 2; count of bases not matched to a gene: 4. CDR3 DNA (partial): TGTGCCAGCAGTGCTGGACAGGCCAACACCGGGGAG. It translates to CASSAGQANTGE. From start to end, the CDR3 is CASSAGQANTGELFF.

This clone was found many times. With the read ending 3 residues before the CDR3 end, the germline J gene is used to fill in that end. This rearrangement joins TRBV5-1 to TRBJ2-7; 8 bases map to TRBD1. This CDR3 comprises 16 residues. V dropped 4 bases and J dropped 6; count of bases not matched to a gene: 15. CDR1 SGHRS and CDR2 YFSETQ come from the germline V gene. CDR3 sequence reads: CASSEDTGTGSREQYF. The sequenced part of the CDR3 DNA is TGCGCCAGCAGCGAAGATACCGGGACAGGCTCTCGCGAG.

This clone was counted at least ten times. The read falls 3 residues short of the CDR3 end, and the missing part is taken from the germline J gene. The chain uses TRBV5-1 and TRBJ2-7, with 7 bases identical to TRBD1. Germline CDR1 SGHRS, CDR2 YFSETQ. The junction had 2 bases not matched to a gene; V was cut back by 2 bases and J by 0 bases. The CDR3 length is 14 residues. The CDR3 loop reads CASSFTGASYEQYF. The DNA read from the CDR3 is TGCGCCAGCAGCTTCACAGGGGCCTCCTACGAG.

This clone was observed many times. Coverage ceases 3 residues before the CDR3 finishes, and the germline J gene fills in the end. The genes are TRBV30 and TRBJ2-7; D perhaps matches TRBD2 (5 bases). CDR1 and CDR2 from the germline V gene are GTSNPN and SVGIG (reference sequence). CDR3 length: 13 residues. V was shortened by 0 bases and J by 6 bases, with 12 bases between the two germline ends. The CDR3 region is CAWSVRGEGEQYF. The DNA read from the CDR3 is TGTGCCTGGAGTGTACGGGGAGAAGGCGAG. Together with reference TRBV30 and TRBJ2-7, the CDR3 gives the full variable domain: SQTIHQWPATLVQPVGSPLSLECTVEGTSNPNLYWYRQAAGRGLQLLFYSVGIGQISSEVPQNLSASRPQDRQFILSSKKLLLSDSGFYLCAWSVRGEGEQYFGPGTRLTVT.

Judged by abundance, this clone is medium-sized. Incomplete CDR3 DNA: TGCAGTGCTCCGATTCAGGGCCTTCCCCACGAG. This sequence encodes CSAPIQGLPHE. The CDR3 in full is CSAPIQGLPHEQYF. The chain links TRBV20-1 to TRBJ2-7; TRBD1 might be the D (5 bases). The CDR3 is cut off 3 residues early in the read; its end comes from the germline J gene. The CDR3 spans 14 residues. Germline lookup yields CDR1 DFQATT and CDR2 SNEGSKA (reference sequence). V lost 5 bases, J lost 5 bases, and 19 bases lay in between.

In its sample, this clone was seen many times. The read gets to within 3 residues of the CDR3 end, and the germline J gene fills in the rest. The rearrangement joins TRBV10-3 to TRBJ1-4; the D gene is possibly TRBD1 (5 bases). The CDR3 has 14 amino acids. With 3 bases removed from V and 8 bases from J, the gap between germline ends came to 13 bases. Germline-derived CDR1 and CDR2 are ENHRY and SYGVKD. The sequenced part of the CDR3 DNA is TGTGCCATCAGTGATGGAGGGGAGGTCGAAAAA. Its protein product is CAISDGGEVEK. The full CDR3 protein is CAISDGGEVEKLFF.

The sample holds many counts of this clone. The CDR3 end is not reached by the read, which stops 3 residues before it; the germline J gene fills it in. The chain joins TRBV29-1 to TRBJ1-2; D not resolved. CDR3 length: 14 residues. The germline CDR1 and CDR2 sequences are SQVTM and ANQGSEA. Incomplete CDR3 DNA: TGCAGCGCGTACCGAGCGGGAGACTCGGATGAC. Its translation is CSAYRAGDSDD. The full CDR3 protein is CSAYRAGDSDDYTF.

This clone was detected a few times. The read terminates 3 residues ahead of where the CDR3 ends, so the germline J gene completes it. V is TRBV2 and J is TRBJ1-6; 8 positions match TRBD1. Trimming at V came to 6 bases and at J to 10 bases, leaving 11 bases not matched to a gene. The CDR3 extends over 15 amino acids. Germline V gene lookup returns CDR1 SNHLY and CDR2 FYNNEI. CDR3 amino acids: CASRLDRDSSSPLHF. The covered CDR3 bases are TGTGCCAGCAGGCTGGACAGGGATTCATCCTCACCC.

This clone was counted ten times or more. Coverage ceases 3 residues before the CDR3 finishes, and the germline J gene fills in the end. The rearrangement links TRBV30 to TRBJ1-3; 9 bases agree with TRBD1. V gave up 7 bases and J gave up 2 bases; unmatched junction bases: 3. The CDR3 runs 13 residues. Germline CDR1 GTSNPN, CDR2 SVGIG (reference sequence). Partial CDR3 DNA: TGTGCCTTACAGGGGGCCCCTGGAAACACC. It translates to CALQGAPGNT. The full CDR3 reads CALQGAPGNTIYF.

In its sample, this clone was seen many times. Read data end 3 residues before the CDR3 end; the end is taken from the germline J gene. The chain carries TRBV5-1 and TRBJ1-2, with 12 bases fitting TRBD1. CDR1 is SGHRS, CDR2 YFSETQ, per germline. The CDR3 is made up of 14 amino acids. This CDR3 reads CASSLRDRGLGYTF. The sequenced CDR3 bases are TGCGCCAGCAGCTTGAGGGACAGGGGGCTAGGC. Full variable domain (missing parts from reference TRBV5-1 and TRBJ1-2): KAGVTQTPRYLIKTRGQQVTLSCSPISGHRSVSWYQQTPGQGLQFLFEYFSETQRNKGNFPGRFSGRQFSNSRSEMNVSTLELGDSALYLCASSLRDRGLGYTFGSGTRLTVV.

Ten or more counts support this clone. The sequenced fragment ends 3 residues before the CDR3 boundary, so the rest is inferred from the germline J gene. The chain joins TRBV7-9 to TRBJ2-5; no reliable D call. CDR3 length: 15 residues. Germline-derived CDR1 and CDR2 are SEHNR and FQNEAQ (reference sequence). V was clipped by 5 bases and J by 1 base, with 14 bases between them. CDR3 residues: CASSALGPGQETQYF. The sequenced CDR3 bases are TGTGCCAGCAGCGCCCTTGGGCCAGGCCAAGAGACC.

This clone was seen a few times. This may stem from a read error, because a much larger clone lies one nucleotide away. The read comes to an end 3 residues before the CDR3 does, leaving the germline J gene to fill in the end. This same CDR3 is encoded by further DNA sequences in the sample. V is TRBV2 and J is TRBJ1-3; 7 bases agree with TRBD1. Germline lookup yields CDR1 SNHLY and CDR2 FYNNEI. This CDR3 contains 14 residues. The CDR3 sequence is CASSAGTVGNTIYF. The sequenced part of the CDR3 DNA is TGTGCCAGCAGTGCCGGGACAGTTGGAAACACG.

This clone was detected ten times or more. CDR3 residues: CAWSGAPGKTQYF. The sequenced CDR3 bases are TGTGCCTGGAGTGGAGCCCCAGGGAAGACC. The chain uses TRBV30 and TRBJ2-5, with D perhaps TRBD1 (5 bases). The missing CDR3 end, 3 residues past where the read stops, is filled in from the germline J gene. CDR3 length: 13 amino acids. The V gene's germline CDR1 is GTSNPN and CDR2 SVGIG (reference sequence). Trimming cost V 1 base and J 6 bases, with 12 bases left between them.